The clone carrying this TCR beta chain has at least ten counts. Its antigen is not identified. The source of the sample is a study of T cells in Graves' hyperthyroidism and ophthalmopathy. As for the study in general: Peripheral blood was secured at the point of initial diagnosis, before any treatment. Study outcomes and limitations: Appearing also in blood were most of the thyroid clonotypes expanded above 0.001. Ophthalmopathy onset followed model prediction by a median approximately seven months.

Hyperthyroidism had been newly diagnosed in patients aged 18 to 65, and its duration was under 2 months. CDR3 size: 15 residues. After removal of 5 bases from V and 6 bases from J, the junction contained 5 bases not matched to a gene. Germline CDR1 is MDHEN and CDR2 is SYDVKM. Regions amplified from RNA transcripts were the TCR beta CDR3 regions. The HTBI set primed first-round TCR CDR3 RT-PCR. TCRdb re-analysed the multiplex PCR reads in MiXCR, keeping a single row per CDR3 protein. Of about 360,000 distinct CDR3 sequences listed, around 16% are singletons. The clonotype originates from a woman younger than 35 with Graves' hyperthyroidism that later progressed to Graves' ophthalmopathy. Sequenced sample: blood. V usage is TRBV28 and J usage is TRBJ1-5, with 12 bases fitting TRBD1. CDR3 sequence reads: CASSMGQGAPQPQHF. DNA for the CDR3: TGTGCCAGCAGTATGGGACAGGGGGCTCCTCAGCCCCAGCATTTT.